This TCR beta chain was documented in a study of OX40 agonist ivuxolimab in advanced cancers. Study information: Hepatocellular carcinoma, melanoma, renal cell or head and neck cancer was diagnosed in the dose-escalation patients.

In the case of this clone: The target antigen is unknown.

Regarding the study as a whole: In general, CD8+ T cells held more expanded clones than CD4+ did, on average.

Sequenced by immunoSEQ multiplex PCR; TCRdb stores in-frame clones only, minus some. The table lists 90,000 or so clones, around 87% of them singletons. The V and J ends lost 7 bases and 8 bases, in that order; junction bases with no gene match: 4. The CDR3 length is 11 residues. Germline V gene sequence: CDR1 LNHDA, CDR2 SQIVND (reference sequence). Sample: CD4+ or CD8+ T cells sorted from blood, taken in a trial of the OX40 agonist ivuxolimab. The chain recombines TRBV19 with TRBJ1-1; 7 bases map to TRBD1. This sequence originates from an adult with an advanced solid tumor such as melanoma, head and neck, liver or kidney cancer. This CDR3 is CASTLDREAFF. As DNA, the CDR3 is TGTGCCAGTACCCTGGACAGGGAAGCTTTCTTT.